The T cell receptor beta chain described here comes from a study of identical twins. Study-wide results and limits: Insertions were fewer in abundant cord blood beta clonotypes, whereas memory repertoires showed none of this pattern.

MiXCR was run by TCRdb on the 5' RACE reads, yielding one entry per CDR3 protein. Altogether 650,000 to 750,000 distinct CDR3 sequences are present, 20% to 25% being singletons, with the ten largest covering roughly 4%. As concerns this clonotype: Its antigen is currently unknown.

This sample also belongs to another study, concerning T cells expressing NK-cell markers.

Sequencing was done on a sample of PBMCs. This TCR was recovered from a young woman in good health.

CDR3 sequence (DNA): TGTGCCAGCAGCGAGGGACTAGCGGCGACTCGGTCTGGGGAGCTGTTTTTT. Translation: CASSEGLAATRSGELFF. The chain combines TRBV5-4 with TRBJ2-2, with 11 bases fitting TRBD2. Germline V gene data show CDR1 as SGHNT and CDR2 as YYREEE (reference sequence). The CDR3 has 17 residues. The V and J ends lost 4 bases and 8 bases, in that order; junction bases with no gene match: 13.